This T cell receptor beta chain was documented in a study of beta chain features in type 1 diabetes. Study-level results: A closer apparent resemblance between naive, central memory and Treg TCRB repertoires was seen in patients than in healthy donors. Cells with high TCR expression could be over-represented when cDNA is sequenced. The VDJ junctions of type 1 diabetes patients carried fewer insertions and more deletions. Among all four CD4+ subsets, Type 1 diabetes patients had TCRB CDR3s that were moderately but significantly shorter.

The authors reverse transcribed all of the isolated RNA, so sequencing captured expressed TCRB transcripts. Sequencing used immunoSEQ multiplex PCR; TCRdb keeps in-frame clones, though not all of them. The table includes more than 250,000 clones, 14% detected once. The CDR3 covers 11 residues. The V and J ends lost 7 bases and 4 bases respectively, with 5 bases between them. Germline loops: CDR1 SGHTA, CDR2 FQGNSA. Details on this clone: Its specificity is unknown.

The sequence came from a man aged 25-45 years with type 1 diabetes. The source material was naive CD4+ T cells from blood. The rearrangement joins TRBV7-2 to TRBJ2-1; the D is unclear. The CDR3 DNA reads TGTGCCAGCACAGTGTACAATGAGCAGTTCTTC. This encodes CASTVYNEQFF.